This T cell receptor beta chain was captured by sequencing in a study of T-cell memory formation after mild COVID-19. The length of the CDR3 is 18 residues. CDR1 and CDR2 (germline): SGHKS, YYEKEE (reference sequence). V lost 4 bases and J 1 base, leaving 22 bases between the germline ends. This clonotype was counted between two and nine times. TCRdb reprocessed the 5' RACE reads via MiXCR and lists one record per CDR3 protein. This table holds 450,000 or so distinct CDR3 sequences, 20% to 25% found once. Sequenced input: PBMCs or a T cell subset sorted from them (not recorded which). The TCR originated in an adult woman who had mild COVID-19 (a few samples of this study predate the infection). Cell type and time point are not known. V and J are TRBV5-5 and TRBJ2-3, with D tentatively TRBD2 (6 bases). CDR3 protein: CASSPLNLRLEGTDTQYF. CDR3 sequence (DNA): TGTGCCAGCAGCCCTCTTAATTTAAGACTAGAAGGCACAGATACGCAGTATTTT.